This T cell receptor beta chain derives from a study of T-cell reconstitution after alpha-beta-depleted transplantation in children. Findings and caveats of the study: High day-60 TCRbeta diversity in some patients came from surviving recipient T cells and thymic progenitors. T-cell counts and diversity at one year following transplant were attributed mainly to newly produced T cells. Alpha-beta T cells about two months after transplant reportedly derived from several hundred expanded graft clones.

Molecular barcoding with unique molecular identifiers was used for the TCRbeta library. From the PCR reads, TCRdb called clonotypes with MiXCR, one entry per CDR3 protein. Of 600,000 or so distinct CDR3 sequences in the sample, 20% to 25% were seen once. Trimming left V 0 bases short and J 5 bases short, with 14 bases between. Germline V gives CDR1 SGHRS, CDR2 YFSETQ. The CDR3 covers 15 residues. Worth noting for this clonotype: Its antigen is as yet unknown.

This chain joins TRBV5-1 and TRBJ2-5; a possible D gene is TRBD2 (6 bases). The sample in question was PBMCs, mostly from graft donor cells, obtained 360 days after TCRalphabeta/CD19-depleted stem cell transplant. The clonotype originates from a boy younger than two who had a stem cell transplant for acute myeloid leukemia, so the T cells may come from the graft donor. The CDR3 reads CASSLGGTQEETQYF. The CDR3 region has the DNA TGCGCCAGCAGCTTGGGCGGGACTCAGGAGGAGACCCAGTACTTC.